The clone carrying this T cell receptor (beta chain) was picked up a small number of times. Its antigen is as yet unknown. The CDR3 length is 15 residues. Trimming cost V 5 bases and J 6 bases, with 16 bases left between them. This sample was included in a study of response to subunit inactivated influenza vaccine. Study conclusions and caveats: Only a handful of new T cells, the authors suggested, are recruited with each seasonal influenza vaccination.

TCRdb redid the calling of the RT-PCR reads with MiXCR, one entry per CDR3 protein. The sample carries more than 450,000 distinct CDR3 sequences, less than 8% recorded once. The V gene is TRBV12-3 or TRBV12-4, the J gene TRBJ2-2; D is perhaps TRBD2 (6 bases). The starting material was PBMCs from blood, obtained less than 30 months after vaccination. The TCR was taken from a man between 50 and 75 years old who received an inactivated influenza vaccine. The CDR3 loop is CASSHRDSASGELFF. DNA for the CDR3: TGTGCCAGCAGTCACCGGGACTCGGCTTCCGGGGAGCTGTTTTTT.